The present TCR beta chain was sequenced within a study of identical twins. General study findings and limits: In drawing conclusions, the study used cross-sectional statistical analysis and did not follow the same donors. Weaker excess twin sharing was observed in beta out-of-frame sequences.

The CDR3 loop spans 13 amino acids. Trimming removed 8 bases at V and 5 bases at J, with 15 bases between. The germline V gene encodes CDR1 SNHLY and CDR2 FYNNEI. A universal primer site came from template switching; cDNA carried unique molecular identifiers. TCRdb re-called the 5' RACE reads with MiXCR, one entry per CDR3 protein. The sample records hundreds of thousands of distinct CDR3 sequences, around a sixth being singletons. Only a few counts were recorded for this clonotype. Its antigen remains unidentified. The same data also contributed to another study, on T cells expressing NK-cell markers. That source reports: Sorted CD3+CD56-NKG2C+, CD3+CD56+NKG2C- and CD3+CD56+NKG2C+ T cells were the source of the TCR beta repertoires.

Sequencing was carried out using PBMCs. The source of this sequence is a woman younger than 30 in good health. This chain uses TRBV2 with TRBJ2-5; D is uncertain. The CDR3 region is CASLLGLPETQYF. The CDR3 nucleotides are TGTGCCAGCCTCTTGGGTCTCCCGGAGACCCAGTACTTC.